This is a list of T cell receptor beta chains from one sample in a study of CD8 T cells in ankylosing spondylitis. TCRdb itself ran the 5' RACE reads through MiXCR, one entry per CDR3 protein. This table holds hundreds of thousands of distinct CDR3 sequences, roughly 15% found once. The sequencing input was blood, either unsorted or a sorted T cell fraction (not recorded which). The origin of the receptors is a male donor with ankylosing spondylitis. Each CDR3 is given with its conserved first and last residue. A D gene is named only where the DNA matches it firmly. Part of the rows lack a size; the others show once, few, many or a class for expanded clones.

J: TRBJ2-5; size: many; V: TRBV12-3/TRBV12-4; D: TRBD2; DNA: TGTGCCAGCAGTTTAATCTCCCTCCTCGGGGGGCAAGAGACCCAGTACTTC; CDR3: CASSLISLLGGQETQYF
J: TRBJ2-7; size: few; V: TRBV20-1; D: .; DNA: TGCAGTGCGACCCCGGGACAACTTATTTCCTACGAGCAGTACTTC; CDR3: CSATPGQLISYEQYF
J: TRBJ2-5; size: few; V: TRBV6-1; D: .; DNA: TGTGCCAGCAGTGAGATTTGGGAGACCCAGTACTTC; CDR3: CASSEIWETQYF
J: TRBJ1-2; size: .; V: TRBV7-9; D: TRBD1; DNA: TGTGCCAGCAGCACCTGGGACAGCTACTATGGCTACACCTTC; CDR3: CASSTWDSYYGYTF
J: TRBJ1-1; size: .; V: TRBV20-1; D: .; DNA: TGCAGTGCTGAACAGCGTGGGGGAAGCACTGAAGCTTTCTTT; CDR3: CSAEQRGGSTEAFF
J: TRBJ2-7; size: few; V: TRBV7-2; D: TRBD2; DNA: TGTGCCAGCAGCTTCCTTGGGGGGGGCTCCTACGAGCAGTACTTC; CDR3: CASSFLGGGSYEQYF
J: TRBJ2-5; size: few; V: TRBV13; D: TRBD1; DNA: TGTGCCAGCAGCCAATCTACAGGGGCAGTGGAACAAGAGACCCAGTACTTC; CDR3: CASSQSTGAVEQETQYF
J: TRBJ2-1; size: many; V: TRBV12-3/TRBV12-4; D: .; DNA: TGTGCCAGCAGATCCTCGGGGCAGGGTAAGGATGAGCAGTTCTTC; CDR3: CASRSSGQGKDEQFF
J: TRBJ1-6; size: .; V: TRBV3-1; D: .; DNA: TGTGCCAGCAGCCAGCTTGATTTAGCCCTCCACTTT; CDR3: CASSQLDLALHF
J: TRBJ1-6; size: many; V: TRBV3-1; D: TRBD1; DNA: TGTGCCAGCAGCCGGACAGGCAATTCACCCCTCCACTTT; CDR3: CASSRTGNSPLHF
J: TRBJ2-5; size: .; V: TRBV10-1; D: .; DNA: TGCGCCAGCAGTGATGGTCCGGGAGAGACCCAGTACTTC; CDR3: CASSDGPGETQYF
J: TRBJ2-3; size: .; V: TRBV7-2; D: .; DNA: TGTGCCAGCAGCCGGCTCGATCGGGGTGGGGGTACGCAGTATTTT; CDR3: CASSRLDRGGGTQYF
J: TRBJ2-7; size: .; V: TRBV6-1; D: TRBD2; DNA: TGTGCCAGGACGGGGACTAGCGGGGAAAGCTCCTACGAGCAGTACTTC; CDR3: CARTGTSGESSYEQYF
J: TRBJ2-1; size: .; V: TRBV10-3; D: TRBD2; DNA: TGTGCCATCAGTGGACCAGGACTAGCGGTAACCTACAATGAGCAGTTCTTC; CDR3: CAISGPGLAVTYNEQFF
J: TRBJ2-1; size: few; V: TRBV5-6; D: .; DNA: TGTGCCAGCAGCTTGGTTGACGAGTACTCCTACAATGAGCAGTTCTTC; CDR3: CASSLVDEYSYNEQFF
J: TRBJ2-2; size: .; V: TRBV11-2; D: TRBD2; DNA: TGTGCCAGCAGCTTAGGGGGTACTAGCGGGAGGGTCTTTAGGGACACCGGGGAGCTGTTTTTT; CDR3: CASSLGGTSGRVFRDTGELFF
J: TRBJ2-3; size: .; V: TRBV20-1; D: TRBD2; DNA: TGCAGTGCCTCCGGGACTAGTCTGAATACGCAGTATTTT; CDR3: CSASGTSLNTQYF
J: TRBJ2-3; size: few; V: TRBV28; D: TRBD2; DNA: TGTGCCAGCAGCTCCCCCGGGGGGGGGGACACAGATACGCAGTATTTT; CDR3: CASSSPGGGDTDTQYF
J: TRBJ2-1; size: few; V: TRBV7-2; D: .; DNA: TGTGCCAGCAGCTTGGCTAGAAACGATCAGTTCTTC; CDR3: CASSLARNDQFF
J: TRBJ2-3; size: few; V: TRBV7-2; D: TRBD1; DNA: TGTGCCAGCAGCATTGGACAGGCAGATACGCAGTATTTT; CDR3: CASSIGQADTQYF
J: TRBJ1-2; size: .; V: TRBV11-2; D: .; DNA: TGTGCCAGCAGCTCGGGATTCTGGGGGGCAGAAGAAGATGGCTACACCTTC; CDR3: CASSSGFWGAEEDGYTF
J: TRBJ2-3; size: few; V: TRBV6-1; D: .; DNA: TGTGCCAGCAGGGTAAACACAGATACGCAGTATTTT; CDR3: CASRVNTDTQYF
J: TRBJ1-2; size: .; V: TRBV6-1; D: .; DNA: TGTGCCAGCACCAACTCCCCGGGTAGCTATGGCTACACCTTC; CDR3: CASTNSPGSYGYTF
J: TRBJ1-1; size: .; V: TRBV2; D: .; DNA: TGTGCCAGCAGTGAATGGACGAGTGGAACTGAAGCTTTCTTT; CDR3: CASSEWTSGTEAFF
J: TRBJ2-2; size: many; V: TRBV7-9; D: .; DNA: TGTGCCAGCAGCTTAGCGGCCACCGGGGAGCTGTTTTTT; CDR3: CASSLAATGELFF
J: TRBJ2-1; size: .; V: TRBV12-3/TRBV12-4; D: .; DNA: TGTGCCAGCAGTTTGACTAGTCATAATGGTCCCTATGAGCAGTTCTTC; CDR3: CASSLTSHNGPYEQFF
J: TRBJ1-2; size: many; V: TRBV11-3; D: .; DNA: TGTGCCAGCAGCTTTTTCGGGAGTCACCCAAGCGGCTACACCTTC; CDR3: CASSFFGSHPSGYTF
J: TRBJ2-3; size: few; V: TRBV7-3; D: .; DNA: TGTGCCAGCAGCTTAGGGGCTTTCACAGATACGCAGTATTTT; CDR3: CASSLGAFTDTQYF
J: TRBJ1-3; size: .; V: TRBV9; D: .; DNA: TGTGCCAGCAGCGCACAGGGCCTTTTCTCTGGAAACACCATATATTTT; CDR3: CASSAQGLFSGNTIYF
J: TRBJ1-4; size: .; V: TRBV29-1; D: .; DNA: TGCAGCGTTGGGGGTCGGAGTGACAATGAAAAACTGTTTTTT; CDR3: CSVGGRSDNEKLFF
J: TRBJ2-1; size: few; V: TRBV27; D: .; DNA: TGTGCCAGCAGTTTATCGGTGGAGGGGGCGGATGAGCAGTTCTTC; CDR3: CASSLSVEGADEQFF
J: TRBJ1-1; size: few; V: TRBV12-3/TRBV12-4; D: .; DNA: TGTGCCAGCAGTCCAATGACATCGAACACTGAAGCTTTCTTT; CDR3: CASSPMTSNTEAFF
J: TRBJ2-1; size: few; V: TRBV20-1; D: TRBD2; DNA: TGCAGTGCTCCCCATGAGACTAGCGGGAGATTGGGCTCCTACAATGAGCAGTTCTTC; CDR3: CSAPHETSGRLGSYNEQFF
J: TRBJ1-4; size: many; V: TRBV6-5; D: .; DNA: TGTGCCAGCAGTTACGGGACAACTAATGAAAAACTGTTTTTT; CDR3: CASSYGTTNEKLFF
J: TRBJ2-2; size: .; V: TRBV29-1; D: TRBD1; DNA: TGCAGCGTTGAAGATCGGGACAGGGCGAACACCGGGGAGCTGTTTTTT; CDR3: CSVEDRDRANTGELFF
J: TRBJ2-7; size: few; V: TRBV11-2; D: .; DNA: TGTGCCAGCAGCCCGATAAATACCCAGGGGCCTCGGGGCTACGAGCAGTACTTC; CDR3: CASSPINTQGPRGYEQYF
J: TRBJ2-3; size: few; V: TRBV7-8; D: .; DNA: TGTGCCAGCAGCCGCGCGTACGGAGGGGATGATACGCAGTATTTT; CDR3: CASSRAYGGDDTQYF
J: TRBJ2-7; size: few; V: TRBV12-3/TRBV12-4; D: .; DNA: TGTGCCAGCAGTCCGAGGGGGGGGGTCGGGCAGTACTTC; CDR3: CASSPRGGVGQYF
J: TRBJ2-7; size: .; V: TRBV7-9; D: .; DNA: TGTGCCAGCAGCCGCCGGGAACACGAGCAGTACTTC; CDR3: CASSRREHEQYF